Below are 22 T cell receptor beta chains sequenced from a single sample in a study of cytomegalovirus exposure and HLA in healthy donors. The table came from immunoSEQ multiplex PCR; TCRdb's copy has only in-frame clones and leaves some out. The data show 150,000 or so clones, with 75% to 90% seen just once and more than 20% held by the top ten. The sequenced material came from PBMCs. These receptors all stem from a man younger than 35 in good health and CMV-seropositive.

This clone was detected only a few times. The same CDR3 arises from other DNA sequences in this sample as well. The chain carries TRBV27 and TRBJ1-1; D gene ambiguous. V was clipped by 3 bases and J by 4 bases, with 9 bases between them. The germline V gene has CDR1 MNHEY and CDR2 SMNVEV (reference sequence). The CDR3 runs 13 residues. CDR3 amino acids: CASSLRGSTEAFF. CDR3 DNA: TGTGCCAGCAGTTTGAGAGGAAGCACTGAAGCTTTCTTT.

The chain uses TRBV13 and TRBJ2-1; no clear D. This CDR3 is 14 amino acids long. Trimming shortened V by 0 bases and J by 5 bases, and 8 bases separated the two germline ends. In germline, CDR1 is PRHDT, CDR2 FYEKMQ (reference sequence). In DNA form, the CDR3 reads TGTGCCAGCAGCTTAGGGCGGTTAAACAATGAGCAGTTCTTC. Translating it yields CASSLGRLNNEQFF.

The chain uses TRBV30 and TRBJ2-3; 8 nucleotides agree with TRBD2. Per the germline V gene, CDR1 is GTSNPN and CDR2 is SVGIG (reference sequence). Trimming took 0 bases from V and 2 from J; bases not matched to a gene: 7. The CDR3 has 16 residues. The CDR3 DNA sequence: TGTGCCTGGAGTGTAGGGCTAGCGGGTTACACAGATACGCAGTATTTT. Translated, it gives CAWSVGLAGYTDTQYF.

The chain links TRBV18 to TRBJ1-5; TRBD1 is a possible D gene (6 bases). Trimming pared 4 bases from V and 3 bases from J, leaving 10 bases between. Germline V CDR1 and CDR2: KGHSH, LQKENI. CDR3 size: 14 residues. For the CDR3, the DNA is TGTGCCAGCTCACATACAGGGTCCAATCAGCCCCAGCATTTT. This translates into CASSHTGSNQPQHF. Combining the CDR3 with reference TRBV18 and TRBJ1-5 gives the whole variable domain NAGVMQNPRHLVRRRGQEARLRCSPMKGHSHVYWYRQLPEEGLKFMVYLQKENIIDESGMPKERFSAEFPKEGPSILRIQQVVRGDSAAYFCASSHTGSNQPQHFGDGTRLSIL.

The rearrangement links TRBV27 to TRBJ2-7, with 12 bases that match TRBD1. The trim removed 4 bases at V and 4 bases at J, leaving 8 bases unmatched. The length of the CDR3 is 16 residues. Per the germline V gene, CDR1 is MNHEY and CDR2 is SMNVEV (reference sequence). The DNA for the CDR3 is TGTGCCAGCAGTTCTCAAGGGACAGGGGGCCTATACGAGCAGTACTTC. Its translation is CASSSQGTGGLYEQYF.

This chain connects TRBV5-8 to TRBJ2-5; no clear D gene. The CDR3 consists of 14 residues. The V end lost 7 bases, the J end lost 7 bases, and 20 bases lay between the germline ends. The V gene's germline CDR1 is SGHTS and CDR2 YDEGEE. This CDR3 is CASPTSIAGWTQYF. The CDR3 bases are TGTGCCAGCCCGACCAGTATTGCAGGTTGGACCCAGTACTTC.

The CDR3 is CSVERSGRMADTQYF. CDR3 in DNA: TGCAGCGTTGAACGTAGCGGGAGAATGGCAGATACGCAGTATTTT. V and J are TRBV29-1 and TRBJ2-3; 9 bases are a match to TRBD2. The V gene end was trimmed by 2 bases and the J gene end by 4 bases; junction bases not matched to a gene: 7. This CDR3 comprises 15 residues. Germline V gene data show CDR1 as SQVTM and CDR2 as ANQGSEA.

This sequence joins TRBV4-1 and TRBJ2-1, with unresolved D. In germline, CDR1 is MGHRA, CDR2 YSYEKL. Trimming took 1 base from V and 0 from J, leaving 7 bases between them. The CDR3 is made up of 15 amino acids. As DNA, the CDR3 is TGCGCCAGCAGCCAAGTCTCGGGCTCCTACAATGAGCAGTTCTTC. Its protein product is CASSQVSGSYNEQFF.

The rearrangement links TRBV27 to TRBJ2-2; possible D gene TRBD1, 7 bases. The germline V gene encodes CDR1 MNHEY and CDR2 SMNVEV (reference sequence). Trimming removed 8 bases at V and 1 base at J, with 14 bases between. This CDR3 region has 15 residues. The CDR3 DNA sequence: TGTGCCAGCCAGGGGGGCTATGGGAACACCGGGGAGCTGTTTTTT. Protein: CASQGGYGNTGELFF.

The chain uses TRBV7-8 and TRBJ1-2; 8 bases line up with TRBD1. The CDR3 spans 15 residues. The V gene end was trimmed by 3 bases and the J gene end by 8 bases; junction bases not matched to a gene: 11. CDR1 and CDR2 (germline): SGHVS, FQNEAQ. CDR3 loop: CASSLLGQGDSGYTF. The CDR3 nucleotides read TGTGCCAGCAGCTTGTTAGGACAGGGAGATTCCGGCTACACCTTC. The variable domain in full, completed from reference TRBV7-8 and TRBJ1-2, reads GAGVSQSPRYKVAKRGQDVALRCDPISGHVSLFWYQQALGQGPEFLTYFQNEAQLDKSGLPSDRFFAERPEGSVSTLKIQRTQQEDSAVYLCASSLLGQGDSGYTFGSGTRLTVV.

The chain carries TRBV30 and TRBJ1-1; 8 bases agree with TRBD1. The trim removed 4 bases at V and 1 base at J, leaving 8 bases unmatched. Germline V gives CDR1 GTSNPN, CDR2 SVGIG (reference sequence). This CDR3 region has 15 residues. The CDR3 DNA follows: TGTGCCTGGACGGGACAGGTAATCCGGAACACTGAAGCTTTCTTT. It translates to CAWTGQVIRNTEAFF.

This clone came up a few times. The chain is built from TRBV19 and TRBJ1-2; D is undetermined. The CDR3 spans 14 residues. V was trimmed by 5 bases and J by 4 bases, leaving 14 bases between them. Germline V gene data show CDR1 as LNHDA and CDR2 as SQIVND (reference sequence). CDR3 in amino acids: CASSSYTGGYGYTF. For the CDR3, the DNA is TGTGCCAGTAGTTCATACACGGGTGGCTATGGCTACACCTTC. Drawing the rest from reference TRBV19 and TRBJ1-2, the complete variable domain is DGGITQSPKYLFRKEGQNVTLSCEQNLNHDAMYWYRQDPGQGLRLIYYSQIVNDFQKGDIAEGYSVSREKKESFPLTVTSAQKNPTAFYLCASSSYTGGYGYTFGSGTRLTVV.

V gene TRBV7-2 combines with J gene TRBJ2-2; weak D call: TRBD1 (5 bases). V was cut by 3 bases and J by 0 bases, with 11 bases left in between. This CDR3 has 16 amino acids. Germline lookup yields CDR1 SGHTA and CDR2 FQGNSA. The CDR3 reads CASSFYQGANTGELFF. CDR3 sequence (DNA): TGTGCCAGCAGCTTTTATCAGGGCGCGAACACCGGGGAGCTGTTTTTT.

The rearrangement joins TRBV6-5 to TRBJ1-6; 9 bases line up with TRBD1. The germline gives CDR1 MNHEY, CDR2 SVGAGI. The CDR3 length is 15 residues. J was trimmed by 4 bases and V by 6 bases; bases with no gene match: 4. CDR3 sequence reads: CASRSGTGYNSPLHF. DNA of the CDR3: TGTGCCAGCAGGAGCGGGACAGGGTATAATTCACCCCTCCACTTT.

V and J are TRBV5-4 and TRBJ1-4; the match to TRBD1 covers 9 bases. Trimming cost V 4 bases and J 4 bases; bases outside gene matches: 11. CDR3 length equals 17 residues. The germline CDR1 and CDR2 sequences are SGHNT and YYREEE (reference sequence). This CDR3 is CASSTALDRGVNEKLFF. In DNA, the CDR3 is TGTGCCAGCAGCACAGCCCTGGACAGGGGCGTTAATGAAAAACTGTTTTTT.

This clone was found a few times. V is TRBV7-7 and J is TRBJ2-2; TRBD2 aligns across 10 bases. The CDR3 runs 15 residues. Germline trimming cut 5 bases from V and 5 bases from J; bases unmatched to any gene: 5. From germline, CDR1 is SSHAT and CDR2 FNYEAQ (reference sequence). The CDR3 protein is CASSAVTSGTGELFF. For the CDR3, the DNA is TGTGCCAGCAGCGCCGTGACTAGCGGGACCGGGGAGCTGTTTTTT.

V and J are TRBV5-4 and TRBJ2-1, with 9 bases fitting TRBD2. V shed 2 bases, J shed 4 bases, and the junction held 4 bases outside the gene matches. Germline CDR1 is SGHNT and CDR2 is YYREEE (reference sequence). This CDR3 region has 15 residues. The CDR3 region is CASSLRGGEYNEQFF. CDR3 nucleotides: TGTGCCAGCAGCTTACGCGGGGGGGAGTACAATGAGCAGTTCTTC.

The chain couples TRBV5-1 to TRBJ2-7, with 11 bases identical to TRBD2. CDR1 is SGHRS, CDR2 YFSETQ, per germline. With 4 bases clipped from V and 1 base from J, the junction kept 19 bases outside the gene matches. This CDR3 contains 20 residues. CDR3 loop: CASSLVGIKTLAGGSYEQYF. The CDR3 nucleotides read TGCGCCAGCAGCCTGGTGGGGATCAAAACCCTAGCGGGGGGATCCTACGAGCAGTACTTC.

This chain links TRBV6-5 with TRBJ2-1, with 7 bases lining up with TRBD2. Germline CDR1 is MNHEY and CDR2 is SVGAGI. The CDR3 is 13 residues long. V shed 0 bases, J shed 9 bases, and the junction held 2 bases outside the gene matches. In DNA form, the CDR3 reads TGTGCCAGCAGTTACTCAGCTAGCGGTGAGCAGTTCTTC. It translates to CASSYSASGEQFF.

The chain carries TRBV15 and TRBJ1-2, with TRBD1 matching over 8 bases. Germline V gene data show CDR1 as LNHNV and CDR2 as YYDKDF (reference sequence). V trimming: 4 bases; J trimming: 9 bases; junction bases outside the gene matches: 4. The CDR3 length is 12 residues. In DNA, the CDR3 is TGTGCCACCAGCACAGGGGGCATGAGCTACACCTTC. Translating it yields CATSTGGMSYTF.

This clone was picked up a small number of times. The rearrangement uses TRBV19 and TRBJ1-5, with 7 positions matching TRBD1. The germline gives CDR1 LNHDA, CDR2 SQIVND (reference sequence). The CDR3 sequence is 15 residues long. Trimming at V came to 3 bases and at J to 9 bases, leaving 11 bases not matched to a gene. The CDR3: CASSMSGQGVRPQHF. CDR3 DNA: TGTGCCAGTAGTATGTCCGGGCAGGGGGTAAGGCCCCAGCATTTT.

The CDR3: CASSFPDRDITDTQYF. DNA of the CDR3: TGTGCCAGCAGCTTCCCCGATAGGGACATCACAGATACGCAGTATTTT. The rearrangement uses TRBV7-9 and TRBJ2-3, with D tentatively TRBD1 (6 bases). CDR1 and CDR2 (germline): SEHNR, FQNEAQ (reference sequence). Between the trimmed V and J ends, which lost 3 bases and 2 bases, there was a span of 15 bases. CDR3 length: 16 amino acids.